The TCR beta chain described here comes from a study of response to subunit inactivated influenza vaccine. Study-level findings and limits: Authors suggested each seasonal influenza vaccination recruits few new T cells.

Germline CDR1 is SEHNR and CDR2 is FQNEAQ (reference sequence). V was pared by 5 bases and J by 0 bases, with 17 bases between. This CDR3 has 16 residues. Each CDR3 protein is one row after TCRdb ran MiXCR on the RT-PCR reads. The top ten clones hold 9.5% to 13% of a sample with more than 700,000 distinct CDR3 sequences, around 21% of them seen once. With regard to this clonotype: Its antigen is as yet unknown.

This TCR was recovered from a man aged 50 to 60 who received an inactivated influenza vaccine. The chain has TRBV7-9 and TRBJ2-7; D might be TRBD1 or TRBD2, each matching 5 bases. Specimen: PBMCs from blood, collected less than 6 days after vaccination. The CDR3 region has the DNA TGTGCCAGCAGCCTGACAGCGGCCGGAAGCTCCTACGAGCAGTACTTC. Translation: CASSLTAAGSSYEQYF.